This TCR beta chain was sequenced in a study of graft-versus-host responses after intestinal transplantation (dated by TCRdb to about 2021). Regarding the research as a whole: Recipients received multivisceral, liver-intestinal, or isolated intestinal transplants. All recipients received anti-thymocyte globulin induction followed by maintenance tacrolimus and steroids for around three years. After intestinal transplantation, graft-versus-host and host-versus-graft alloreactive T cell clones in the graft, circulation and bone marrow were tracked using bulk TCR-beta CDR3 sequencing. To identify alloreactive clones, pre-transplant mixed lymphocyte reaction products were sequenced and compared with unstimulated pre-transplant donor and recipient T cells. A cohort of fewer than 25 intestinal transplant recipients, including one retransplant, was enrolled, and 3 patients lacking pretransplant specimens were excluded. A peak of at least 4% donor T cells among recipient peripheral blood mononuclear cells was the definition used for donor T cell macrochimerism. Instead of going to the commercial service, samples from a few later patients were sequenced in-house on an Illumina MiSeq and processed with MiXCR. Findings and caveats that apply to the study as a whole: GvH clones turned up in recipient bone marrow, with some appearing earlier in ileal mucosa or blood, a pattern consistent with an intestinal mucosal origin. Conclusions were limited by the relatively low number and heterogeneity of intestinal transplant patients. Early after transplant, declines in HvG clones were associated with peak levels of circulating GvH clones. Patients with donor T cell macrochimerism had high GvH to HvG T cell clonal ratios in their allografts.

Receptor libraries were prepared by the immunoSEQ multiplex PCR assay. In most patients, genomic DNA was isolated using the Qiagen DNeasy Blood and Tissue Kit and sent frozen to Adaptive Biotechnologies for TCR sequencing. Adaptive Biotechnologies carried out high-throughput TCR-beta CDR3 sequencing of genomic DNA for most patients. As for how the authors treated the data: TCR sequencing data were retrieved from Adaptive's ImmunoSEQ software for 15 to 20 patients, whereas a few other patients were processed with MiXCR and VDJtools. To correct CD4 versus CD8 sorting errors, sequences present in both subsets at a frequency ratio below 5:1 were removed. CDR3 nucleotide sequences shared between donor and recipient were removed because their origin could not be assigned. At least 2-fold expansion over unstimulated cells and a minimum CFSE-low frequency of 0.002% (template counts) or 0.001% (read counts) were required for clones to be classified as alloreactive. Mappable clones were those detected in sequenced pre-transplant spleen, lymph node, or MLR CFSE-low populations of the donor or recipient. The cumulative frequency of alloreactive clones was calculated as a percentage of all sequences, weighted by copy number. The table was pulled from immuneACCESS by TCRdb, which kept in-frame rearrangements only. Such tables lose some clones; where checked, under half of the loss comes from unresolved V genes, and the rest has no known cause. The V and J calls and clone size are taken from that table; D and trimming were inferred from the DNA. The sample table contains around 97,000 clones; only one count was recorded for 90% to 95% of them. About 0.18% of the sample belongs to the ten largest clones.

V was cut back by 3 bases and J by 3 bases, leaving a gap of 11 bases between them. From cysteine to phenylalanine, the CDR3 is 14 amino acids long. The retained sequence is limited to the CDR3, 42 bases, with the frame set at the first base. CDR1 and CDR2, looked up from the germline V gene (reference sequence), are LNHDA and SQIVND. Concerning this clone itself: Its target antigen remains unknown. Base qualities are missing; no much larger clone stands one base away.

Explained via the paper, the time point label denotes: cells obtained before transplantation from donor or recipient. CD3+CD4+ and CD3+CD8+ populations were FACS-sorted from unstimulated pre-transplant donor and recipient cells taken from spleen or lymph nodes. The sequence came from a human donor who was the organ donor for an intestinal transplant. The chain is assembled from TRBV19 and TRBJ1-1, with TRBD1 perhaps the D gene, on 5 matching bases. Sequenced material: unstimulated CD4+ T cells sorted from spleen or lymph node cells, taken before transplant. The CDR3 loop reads CASSIDSTHTEAFF. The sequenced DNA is TGTGCCAGTAGTATCGACAGCACTCACACTGAAGCTTTCTTT. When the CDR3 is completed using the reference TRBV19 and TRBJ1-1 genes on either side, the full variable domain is DGGITQSPKYLFRKEGQNVTLSCEQNLNHDAMYWYRQDPGQGLRLIYYSQIVNDFQKGDIAEGYSVSREKKESFPLTVTSAQKNPTAFYLCASSIDSTHTEAFFGQGTRLTVV.